This T cell receptor beta chain comes out of a study of beta chain features in type 1 diabetes. Study results and caveats: In every one of the four CD4+ subsets, TCRB CDR3s were moderately but significantly shorter in Type 1 diabetes patients. Type 1 diabetes patients had VDJ junctions that carried fewer insertions and more deletions. Any HLA effect on TCRB rearrangement was left unresolved by small sub-analyses. Within patients, naive, central memory and Treg TCRB repertoires seemed more similar than within healthy donors.

This CDR3 is 17 amino acids long. V lost 3 bases, J lost 3 bases, and 18 bases lay in between. The germline V gene has CDR1 SGHRS and CDR2 YFSETQ. Reverse transcription of all isolated RNA meant that expressed TCRB transcripts were sequenced. Sequenced by immunoSEQ multiplex PCR; TCRdb stores in-frame clones only, minus some. This repertoire shows approximately 250,000 clones, 9.5% to 13% found once; its top ten account for around 0.017%. Sorting of CD4+ naive, central memory, regulatory and stem cell-like memory cells was performed via CD45RO/CCR7/CD25/CD127/CD95/CD27. Concerning this clone: Antigen unknown.

The TCR was taken from a man younger than 40 with type 1 diabetes. V and J are TRBV5-1 and TRBJ2-2, with TRBD1 as a possible D gene (6 bases). Material: naive CD4+ T cells from blood. DNA for the CDR3: TGCGCCAGCAGCTCCAACATCGGGACACCTTACACCGGGGAGCTGTTTTTT. This sequence encodes CASSSNIGTPYTGELFF.